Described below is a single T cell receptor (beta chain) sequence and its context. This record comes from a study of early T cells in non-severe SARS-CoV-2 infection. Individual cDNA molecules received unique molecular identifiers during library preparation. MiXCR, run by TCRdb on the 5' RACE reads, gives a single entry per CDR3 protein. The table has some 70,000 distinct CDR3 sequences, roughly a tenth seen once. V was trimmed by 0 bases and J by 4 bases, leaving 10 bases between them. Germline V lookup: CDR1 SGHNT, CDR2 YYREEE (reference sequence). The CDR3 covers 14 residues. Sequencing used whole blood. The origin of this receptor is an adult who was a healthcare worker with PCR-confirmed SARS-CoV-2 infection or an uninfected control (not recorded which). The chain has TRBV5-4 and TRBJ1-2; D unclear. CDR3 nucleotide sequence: TGTGCCAGCAGCTTGGATGGGCGGGGCTATGGCTACACCTTC. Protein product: CASSLDGRGYGYTF.